This passage covers 18 T cell receptor beta chains from one sample sequenced in a study of blood T cell repertoires in COVID-19. Profiled with immunoSEQ multiplex PCR; TCRdb holds only in-frame clones, not every one. The sample yields around 300,000 clones, about 88% seen once. Material: PBMCs or T cells enriched from blood (not recorded which). Every receptor here comes from a woman aged 45 to 65 who had recovered from COVID-19.

The chain uses TRBV19 and TRBJ1-5, with D perhaps matching TRBD1 (6 bases). Germline V gives CDR1 LNHDA, CDR2 SQIVND (reference sequence). V shed 6 bases and J shed 0 bases, with 12 bases lying between them. The CDR3 is 15 residues long. The CDR3 protein is CASRRTENSNQPQHF. The CDR3 region has the DNA TGTGCCAGTAGACGGACAGAGAATAGCAATCAGCCCCAGCATTTT.

The CDR3 loop reads CASSILAGAHEQYF. CDR3 nucleotide sequence: TGTGCCAGTAGTATCCTAGCGGGAGCCCACGAGCAGTACTTC. The chain couples TRBV19 to TRBJ2-7; 10 nucleotides align to TRBD2. Germline values: CDR1 LNHDA, CDR2 SQIVND (reference sequence). J lost 5 bases, V lost 3 bases, and 4 bases had no gene match. The CDR3 consists of 14 residues.

This chain connects TRBV6-5 to TRBJ1-1, with TRBD1 matching over 8 bases. CDR1 and CDR2 from the germline V gene are MNHEY and SVGAGI. This CDR3 has 13 residues. Germline trimming cut 4 bases from V and 7 bases from J; bases unmatched to any gene: 5. CDR3 in amino acids: CASSFDRGGEAFF. In DNA, the CDR3 is TGTGCCAGCAGTTTCGACAGGGGTGGTGAAGCTTTCTTT.

To note about this clone: A read error is possible here, since a much larger clone lies one base away. The CDR3: CASSLGQNYEQYF. The CDR3 coding sequence is TGTGCCAGCAGCTTGGGACAGAACTACGAGCAGTACTTC. The chain employs TRBV7-3 and TRBJ2-7; 7 bases are a match to TRBD1. Trimming at V came to 3 bases and at J to 3 bases, leaving 2 bases not matched to a gene. The V gene's germline CDR1 is SGHTA and CDR2 FQGTGA. CDR3 size: 13 residues.

The CDR3 DNA reads TGTGCCAGCAGTCGGACTAGCGGGGACGCGAACACCGGGGAGCTGTTTTTT. Translation: CASSRTSGDANTGELFF. The chain is built from TRBV6-2 or TRBV6-3 and TRBJ2-2, with 12 bases matching TRBD2. Trimming took 5 bases from V and 0 from J; bases not matched to a gene: 4. This CDR3 region has 17 residues. The germline V gene has CDR1 MNHEY and CDR2 SVGEGT.

This chain links TRBV29-1 with TRBJ1-2; D remains ambiguous. The CDR3 covers 14 residues. The V gene's germline CDR1 is SQVTM and CDR2 ANQGSEA. The V end lost 4 bases, the J end lost 1 base, and 13 bases lay between the germline ends. In nucleotides, the CDR3 is TGCAGCGTTGGGGCAGGCCGATATAACTATGGCTACACCTTC. This sequence encodes CSVGAGRYNYGYTF.

V is TRBV6-5 and J is TRBJ2-7; possibly TRBD2 for D (5 bases). With 6 bases removed from V and 2 bases from J, the gap between germline ends came to 11 bases. This CDR3 is 13 amino acids long. Looked up from germline, CDR1 is MNHEY and CDR2 is SVGAGI. CDR3 nucleotide sequence: TGTGCCAGCAGGGAGGTAGGGACCTACGAGCAGTACTTC. It codes for CASREVGTYEQYF.

This clone was observed a single time. The chain carries TRBV18 and TRBJ2-3; D might be TRBD1 (6 bases). Germline CDR1 is KGHSH and CDR2 is LQKENI. The V and J ends lost 4 bases and 2 bases respectively, with 16 bases between them. This CDR3 comprises 16 residues. CDR3 residues: CASSQQTGGLTDTQYF. CDR3 coding DNA: TGTGCCAGCTCACAACAGACAGGAGGACTCACAGATACGCAGTATTTT.

The chain joins TRBV5-6 to TRBJ2-1; 10 bases match TRBD1. J lost 5 bases, V lost 3 bases, and 5 bases had no gene match. Germline V gene lookup returns CDR1 SGHDT and CDR2 YYEEEE. The CDR3 sequence is 15 residues long. The CDR3 loop is CASSWGTGVDNEQFF. In DNA form, the CDR3 reads TGTGCCAGCAGCTGGGGGACAGGGGTTGACAATGAGCAGTTCTTC.

This chain connects TRBV5-8 to TRBJ2-7, with 7 bases fitting TRBD2. The CDR3 length is 15 residues. With 3 bases clipped from V and 3 bases from J, the junction kept 9 bases outside the gene matches. Per germline, CDR1 SGHTS and CDR2 YDEGEE. In nucleotides, the CDR3 is TGTGCCAGCAGCTCGAGGGCTAGCGGATACTACGAGCAGTACTTC. Encoded protein: CASSSRASGYYEQYF.

The chain is built from TRBV28 and TRBJ1-2; unclear D gene. Germline V gives CDR1 MDHEN, CDR2 SYDVKM. This CDR3 region has 14 residues. V was cut by 2 bases and J by 2 bases, with 9 bases left in between. The CDR3 DNA reads TGTGCCAGCAGTTTAGTTCACCTAAACTATGGCTACACCTTC. Its translation: CASSLVHLNYGYTF.

This clone has more than one count but fewer than ten. This chain connects TRBV10-3 to TRBJ1-2; possibly TRBD1 for D (6 bases). This CDR3 has 13 amino acids. V was pared by 10 bases and J by 11 bases, with 23 bases between. CDR1 and CDR2 from the germline V gene are ENHRY and SYGVKD. The chain's CDR3 is CATKSTGTSNYTF. In nucleotides, the CDR3 is TGTGCCACGAAGAGTACGGGGACATCTAATTACACCTTC.

The chain links TRBV18 to TRBJ1-5; TRBD1 aligns across 9 bases. The CDR3 is 16 residues long. Germline V CDR1 and CDR2: KGHSH, LQKENI. J gave up 1 base and V 2 bases, and 3 bases lay outside the gene matches. The chain's CDR3 is CASSPGTGPSNQPQHF. CDR3 sequence (DNA): TGTGCCAGCTCACCAGGGACAGGGCCAAGCAATCAGCCCCAGCATTTT. Drawing the rest from reference TRBV18 and TRBJ1-5, the complete variable domain is NAGVMQNPRHLVRRRGQEARLRCSPMKGHSHVYWYRQLPEEGLKFMVYLQKENIIDESGMPKERFSAEFPKEGPSILRIQQVVRGDSAAYFCASSPGTGPSNQPQHFGDGTRLSIL.

This clone was recorded once. Here the CDR3 reads CASSPGQQRTEAFF. The CDR3 DNA follows: TGTGCCAGCTCACCAGGGCAGCAAAGGACTGAAGCTTTCTTT. V and J are TRBV18 and TRBJ1-1, with unresolved D. The germline V gene encodes CDR1 KGHSH and CDR2 LQKENI. CDR3 length: 14 residues. Trimming stripped 2 bases from V and 5 bases from J, with 12 bases between. Full variable domain (outside the CDR3, taken from reference TRBV18 and TRBJ1-1): NAGVMQNPRHLVRRRGQEARLRCSPMKGHSHVYWYRQLPEEGLKFMVYLQKENIIDESGMPKERFSAEFPKEGPSILRIQQVVRGDSAAYFCASSPGQQRTEAFFGQGTRLTVV.

This clone has a single count. The chain employs TRBV7-9 and TRBJ2-1, with 10 positions matching TRBD2. This CDR3 comprises 16 residues. The germline V gene encodes CDR1 SEHNR and CDR2 FQNEAQ (reference sequence). V was pared by 5 bases and J by 8 bases, with 12 bases of the junction left unmatched. CDR3 region: CASSPHLAGERDEQFF. The CDR3 DNA sequence: TGTGCCAGCAGCCCACATCTAGCGGGAGAAAGGGATGAGCAGTTCTTC.

V usage is TRBV20-1 and J usage is TRBJ2-7; TRBD1 matches at 9 bases. V dropped 3 bases and J dropped 3; count of bases not matched to a gene: 18. CDR1 is DFQATT and CDR2 is SNEGSKA in the germline V gene (reference sequence). This CDR3 region has 18 residues. In nucleotides, the CDR3 is TGCAGTGCTAGTAGGACAGGGGCTGTCAGCGGTTTAGGCTACGAGCAGTACTTC. It encodes CSASRTGAVSGLGYEQYF.

This chain links TRBV19 with TRBJ2-2; TRBD2 is a possible D gene (5 bases). Germline CDR1 is LNHDA and CDR2 is SQIVND (reference sequence). The CDR3 loop spans 15 amino acids. Trimming took 7 bases from V and 4 from J, leaving 16 bases between them. Here the CDR3 reads CASTRTHSATGELFF. The DNA for the CDR3 is TGTGCCAGTACCAGGACTCATAGCGCCACCGGGGAGCTGTTTTTT.

This clone appeared once. The chain has TRBV5-6 and TRBJ1-2; D is ambiguous. V was clipped by 4 bases and J by 3 bases, with 13 bases between them. Germline CDR1 and CDR2: SGHDT and YYEEEE. The CDR3 spans 14 residues. The CDR3 DNA reads TGTGCCAGCAGCAGAGGAGACCTATACTATGGCTACACCTTC. Its translation: CASSRGDLYYGYTF.